Below are 23 T cell receptor beta chains sequenced from a single sample in a study of T cell responses to AZD1222 COVID-19 vaccine. Here immunoSEQ multiplex PCR was the method, and the copy in TCRdb shows in-frame clones only, minus some. The data contain around 100,000 clones, 70% to 90% of them seen just once; the ten biggest clones take up 2% to 3%. The sample here was peripheral blood, taken 28 days after the second AZD1222 dose. These receptors were obtained from an adult who received the AZD1222 COVID-19 vaccine.

The chain employs TRBV4-2 and TRBJ1-2, with D maybe TRBD1 (5 bases). The germline CDR1 and CDR2 sequences are LGHNA and YNFKEQ. This CDR3 has 14 amino acids. Trimming shortened V by 0 bases and J by 7 bases, and 12 bases separated the two germline ends. The CDR3 region has the DNA TGTGCCAGCAGCCAAGATAGCACAACAGGTGGCTACACCTTC. Protein product: CASSQDSTTGGYTF.

The gene calls are TRBV6-5 and TRBJ1-4; 10 positions agree with TRBD1. The CDR3 runs to 15 residues. After removal of 6 bases from V and 10 bases from J, the junction contained 11 bases not matched to a gene. The germline V gene encodes CDR1 MNHEY and CDR2 SVGAGI. CDR3: CASSGDRGGVGKLFF. The CDR3 DNA sequence: TGTGCCAGCAGCGGGGACAGGGGAGGGGTCGGAAAACTGTTTTTT.

The chain links TRBV5-5 to TRBJ2-7; no firm D call. V lost 0 bases, J lost 2 bases, and 6 bases lay in between. Germline V lookup: CDR1 SGHKS, CDR2 YYEKEE (reference sequence). The CDR3 has 13 residues. CDR3 DNA: TGTGCCAGCAGCTTGGGGGCCCCCTACGAGCAGTACTTC. Translation: CASSLGAPYEQYF. The entire variable domain, with the rest obtained from reference TRBV5-5 and TRBJ2-7, is as follows: DAGVTQSPTHLIKTRGQQVTLRCSPISGHKSVSWYQQVLGQGPQFIFQYYEKEERGRGNFPDRFSARQFPNYSSELNVNALLLGDSALYLCASSLGAPYEQYFGPGTRLTVT.

The V and J genes are TRBV24-1 and TRBJ2-3; D gene ambiguous. The CDR3 is 13 amino acids. Germline V gene lookup returns CDR1 KGHDR and CDR2 SFDVKD. V lost 4 bases and J 2 bases, leaving 6 bases between the germline ends. This CDR3 reads CATSDSITDTQYF. CDR3 DNA sequence: TGTGCCACCAGTGACTCTATCACAGATACGCAGTATTTT.

The chain is built from TRBV7-9 and TRBJ2-2; D ambiguous. Germline values: CDR1 SEHNR, CDR2 FQNEAQ (reference sequence). The V end was cut by 1 base, the J end by 5 bases, with 5 bases between. This CDR3 spans 13 amino acids. The CDR3 DNA reads TGTGCCAGCAGCTTAGTTTCTACCGGGGAGCTGTTTTTT. Protein product: CASSLVSTGELFF.

The genes are TRBV25-1 and TRBJ2-1; D is perhaps TRBD2 (6 bases). V was clipped by 6 bases and J by 4 bases, with 13 bases between them. The V gene's germline CDR1 is MGHDK and CDR2 SYGVNS. This CDR3 region has 14 residues. The CDR3 here is CASSGRELYNEQFF. The CDR3 DNA is TGTGCCAGCAGCGGACGGGAGCTGTACAATGAGCAGTTCTTC.

This clone was counted only a few times. The V gene is TRBV19, the J gene TRBJ2-1, with 7 positions matching TRBD2. Losses at the gene ends were 5 bases for V and 4 bases for J; bases not matched to a gene: 8. Germline CDR1 and CDR2: LNHDA and SQIVND (reference sequence). CDR3 length: 15 residues. The CDR3 DNA reads TGTGCCAGTAGTCCCCCCGAAGCGGGGTACAATGAGCAGTTCTTC. Translating gives CASSPPEAGYNEQFF. Full variable domain (rest looked up from reference TRBV19 and TRBJ2-1): DGGITQSPKYLFRKEGQNVTLSCEQNLNHDAMYWYRQDPGQGLRLIYYSQIVNDFQKGDIAEGYSVSREKKESFPLTVTSAQKNPTAFYLCASSPPEAGYNEQFFGPGTRLTVL.

This chain links TRBV6-1 with TRBJ1-1; no clear D. Trimming removed 1 base from V and 1 base from J, with 7 bases in between. The germline CDR1 and CDR2 sequences are MNHNS and SASEGT. The CDR3 length is 14 residues. DNA of the CDR3: TGTGCCAGCAGTGAAGGAAAGTGGAACACTGAAGCTTTCTTT. It encodes CASSEGKWNTEAFF.

This rearrangement joins TRBV11-2 to TRBJ1-5; D call uncertain. Trimming removed 1 base at V and 7 bases at J, with 5 bases between. Germline V CDR1 and CDR2: SGHAT, FQNNGV. This CDR3 contains 12 residues. This CDR3 reads CASSLVGQPQHF. The CDR3 coding sequence is TGTGCCAGCAGCTTAGTAGGACAGCCCCAGCATTTT.

The chain has TRBV6-5 and TRBJ1-2; 7 bases agree with TRBD1. Germline V lookup: CDR1 MNHEY, CDR2 SVGAGI. CDR3 size: 14 residues. Trimming at V came to 6 bases and at J to 4 bases, leaving 8 bases not matched to a gene. CDR3 sequence (DNA): TGTGCCAGCAGGGCCCACAGGGGTTCCTATGGCTACACCTTC. Protein: CASRAHRGSYGYTF.

The chain employs TRBV28 and TRBJ2-7; D unresolved. V lost 3 bases and J lost 2, with 11 bases in between. This CDR3 is 14 amino acids long. The germline CDR1 and CDR2 sequences are MDHEN and SYDVKM. CDR3 coding DNA: TGTGCCAGCAGTTTGAGCCAGACCGCCTACGAGCAGTACTTC. This codes for CASSLSQTAYEQYF. Complete variable domain (other parts from reference TRBV28 and TRBJ2-7): DVKVTQSSRYLVKRTGEKVFLECVQDMDHENMFWYRQDPGLGLRLIYFSYDVKMKEKGDIPEGYSVSREKKERFSLILESASTNQTSMYLCASSLSQTAYEQYFGPGTRLTVT.

The V gene is TRBV7-2, the J gene TRBJ2-7; TRBD1 might be the D (6 bases). The CDR3 consists of 13 residues. Germline assignment: CDR1 SGHTA and CDR2 FQGNSA. Trimming removed 5 bases from V and 2 bases from J, with 10 bases in between. CDR3: CASSRTAPYEQYF. The CDR3 DNA follows: TGTGCCAGCAGCCGGACAGCTCCCTACGAGCAGTACTTC.

This rearrangement joins TRBV7-8 to TRBJ1-5; 8 positions match TRBD1. Germline-derived CDR1 and CDR2 are SGHVS and FQNEAQ. V lost 2 bases and J lost 3; bases outside the gene matches: 3. The CDR3 runs to 15 residues. This chain's CDR3 is CASSLPGGDNQPQHF. In DNA, the CDR3 is TGTGCCAGCAGCTTACCAGGGGGCGACAATCAGCCCCAGCATTTT. Based on the CDR3 plus reference TRBV7-8 and TRBJ1-5, the full variable domain is GAGVSQSPRYKVAKRGQDVALRCDPISGHVSLFWYQQALGQGPEFLTYFQNEAQLDKSGLPSDRFFAERPEGSVSTLKIQRTQQEDSAVYLCASSLPGGDNQPQHFGDGTRLSIL.

The chain combines TRBV2 with TRBJ1-2; D uncertain. V lost 6 bases, J lost 4 bases, and 15 bases lay in between. Germline V lookup: CDR1 SNHLY, CDR2 FYNNEI. The CDR3 is 14 residues long. The CDR3 bases are TGTGCCAGCAGGGGTGCTGGGCTACCCTATGGCTACACCTTC. It encodes CASRGAGLPYGYTF.

This clone appeared a few times. The chain recombines TRBV6-1 with TRBJ1-2; 8 bases align to TRBD1. The CDR3 runs to 15 residues. Germline loops: CDR1 MNHNS, CDR2 SASEGT. The V gene end was trimmed by 2 bases and the J gene end by 5 bases; junction bases not matched to a gene: 7. CDR3 loop: CASSELPGGEYGYTF. The CDR3 DNA reads TGTGCCAGCAGTGAACTACCAGGGGGCGAGTATGGCTACACCTTC.

This clone was seen just once. The chain couples TRBV18 to TRBJ1-5; no clear D gene. From germline, CDR1 is KGHSH and CDR2 LQKENI. The CDR3 loop spans 15 amino acids. Trimming stripped 3 bases from V and 1 base from J, with 10 bases between. CDR3 residues: CASSPGRSSNQPQHF. For the CDR3, the DNA is TGTGCCAGCTCACCCGGCAGGTCGAGCAATCAGCCCCAGCATTTT.

V gene TRBV30 combines with J gene TRBJ2-1, with 7 bases identical to TRBD2. V was clipped by 3 bases and J by 0 bases; unmatched bases: 2. Per germline, CDR1 GTSNPN and CDR2 SVGIG (reference sequence). The CDR3 consists of 14 residues. The CDR3 loop is CAWSLAGSYNEQFF. In nucleotides, the CDR3 is TGTGCCTGGAGCTTAGCGGGCTCCTACAATGAGCAGTTCTTC. The whole variable domain, remainder taken from reference TRBV30 and TRBJ2-1, is SQTIHQWPATLVQPVGSPLSLECTVEGTSNPNLYWYRQAAGRGLQLLFYSVGIGQISSEVPQNLSASRPQDRQFILSSKKLLLSDSGFYLCAWSLAGSYNEQFFGPGTRLTVL.

In this sample, this clone turned up a few times. In DNA, the CDR3 is TGTGCCAGCGGACCACAGGGGGCATCTTTCTACGAGCAGTACTTC. Residues: CASGPQGASFYEQYF. The V and J genes are TRBV25-1 and TRBJ2-7; 9 positions match TRBD1. Trimming removed 8 bases from V and 3 bases from J; junction bases left unmatched: 11. This CDR3 is built from 15 residues. CDR1 is MGHDK, CDR2 SYGVNS, per germline.

This sequence joins TRBV6-5 and TRBJ1-5; D is possibly TRBD1 (5 bases). Trimming took 6 bases from V and 5 from J, leaving 8 bases between them. Germline V gene sequence: CDR1 MNHEY, CDR2 SVGAGI. The CDR3 consists of 12 residues. Written as DNA, the CDR3 is TGTGCCAGCAGCGCAGGGTATCAGCCCCAGCATTTT. Translating gives CASSAGYQPQHF.

The J gene is TRBJ1-4, the V gene TRBV5-1, with TRBD1 matching 9 bases. Trimming removed 0 bases from V and 3 bases from J; junction bases left unmatched: 9. This CDR3 spans 18 amino acids. Germline CDR1 SGHRS, CDR2 YFSETQ. Here the CDR3 DNA reads TGCGCCAGCAGCTTGGGGCCGGGACAGGGATTTGCTAATGAAAAACTGTTTTTT. Its protein is CASSLGPGQGFANEKLFF.

This clone came up once. The V gene is TRBV5-1, the J gene TRBJ2-1; 9 bases match TRBD1. The germline V gene encodes CDR1 SGHRS and CDR2 YFSETQ. The CDR3 loop spans 12 amino acids. J gave up 6 bases and V 6 bases, and 1 base lay outside the gene matches. The chain's CDR3 is CASTGQGNEQFF. The CDR3 coding sequence is TGCGCCAGCACGGGACAGGGCAATGAGCAGTTCTTC.

The V gene is TRBV2, the J gene TRBJ2-1; 8 nucleotides match TRBD2. With 5 bases clipped from V and 2 bases from J, the junction kept 2 bases outside the gene matches. CDR3 length: 14 residues. Germline loops: CDR1 SNHLY, CDR2 FYNNEI. The CDR3: CASSLGRAYNEQFF. The CDR3 region has the DNA TGTGCCAGCAGTCTCGGGAGGGCCTACAATGAGCAGTTCTTC.

This sequence joins TRBV5-4 and TRBJ1-1; TRBD1 aligns across 7 bases. J lost 4 bases, V lost 4 bases, and 7 bases had no gene match. CDR3 length: 14 residues. Germline assignment: CDR1 SGHNT and CDR2 YYREEE (reference sequence). The CDR3 nucleotides read TGTGCCAGCAGCGCACCAGGGGGGGGCACTGAAGCTTTCTTT. Translating it yields CASSAPGGGTEAFF.